These 15 T cell receptor beta chains were all obtained from the same sample, sequenced in a study of PD-1 blockade in classical Hodgkin lymphoma. The table came from immunoSEQ multiplex PCR; TCRdb's copy has only in-frame clones and leaves some out. The table includes around 41,000 clones, about three quarters detected once. All patients experienced relapse after autologous stem cell transplantation, and brentuximab vedotin exposure was variable. The sequencing used peripheral blood mononuclear cells (PBMCs), collected at baseline. Receptors were obtained from a human donor with classical Hodgkin lymphoma.

This clone appeared a single time. The rearrangement links TRBV19 to TRBJ2-3, with 7 bases matching TRBD1. From germline, CDR1 is LNHDA and CDR2 SQIVND (reference sequence). V dropped 7 bases and J dropped 2; count of bases not matched to a gene: 6. The CDR3 loop spans 14 amino acids. The CDR3 bases are TGTGCCAGTAACTTAGGACAGGTCACAGATACGCAGTATTTT. It translates to CASNLGQVTDTQYF.

In its sample, this clone was seen once. The chain uses TRBV5-6 and TRBJ2-7, with TRBD1 as a possible D gene (5 bases). The V and J ends lost 4 bases and 0 bases respectively, with 8 bases between them. Per germline, CDR1 SGHDT and CDR2 YYEEEE. The CDR3 loop spans 13 amino acids. Written as DNA, the CDR3 is TGTGCCAGCAGCGGACAAAACTCCTACGAGCAGTACTTC. It yields the protein CASSGQNSYEQYF.

Only one count was recorded for this clone. J is TRBJ2-7 and V is TRBV19; D unresolved. This CDR3 contains 12 residues. Looked up from germline, CDR1 is LNHDA and CDR2 is SQIVND (reference sequence). With 3 bases removed from V and 6 bases from J, the gap between germline ends came to 9 bases. The CDR3 DNA reads TGTGCCAGTAGTATCAGAGGCGGCGAGCAGTACTTC. Translated: CASSIRGGEQYF.

The genes are TRBV29-1 and TRBJ2-7, with D hard to call. Per the germline V gene, CDR1 is SQVTM and CDR2 is ANQGSEA. The CDR3 totals 10 residues. V was trimmed by 7 bases and J by 2 bases, leaving 6 bases between them. CDR3 protein: CSAGTYEQYF. CDR3 nucleotide sequence: TGCAGCGCTGGGACCTACGAGCAGTACTTC.

This clone was counted a few times. The V call is TRBV10-1, the J call TRBJ2-3; 11 bases are shared with TRBD1. CDR1 is WNHNN, CDR2 SYGVQD, per germline (reference sequence). CDR3 length: 15 amino acids. V dropped 5 bases and J dropped 6; count of bases not matched to a gene: 7. In DNA, the CDR3 is TGCGCCAGCAGTTCCGGACAGGGGGCCTTGGATACGCAGTATTTT. Its translation: CASSSGQGALDTQYF.

The chain employs TRBV5-4 and TRBJ2-3; D gene unclear. The germline CDR1 and CDR2 sequences are SGHNT and YYREEE (reference sequence). The CDR3 totals 15 residues. The V end lost 4 bases, the J end lost 1 base, and 13 bases lay between the germline ends. CDR3 amino acids: CASSDGPLGTDTQYF. The CDR3 DNA reads TGTGCCAGCAGCGATGGACCGCTGGGCACAGATACGCAGTATTTT. Drawing the rest from reference TRBV5-4 and TRBJ2-3, the complete variable domain is ETGVTQSPTHLIKTRGQQVTLRCSSQSGHNTVSWYQQALGQGPQFIFQYYREEENGRGNFPPRFSGLQFPNYSSELNVNALELDDSALYLCASSDGPLGTDTQYFGPGTRLTVL.

This chain joins TRBV6-1 and TRBJ1-2; D is uncertain. The CDR3 consists of 18 residues. The V gene's germline CDR1 is MNHNS and CDR2 SASEGT. Trimming pared 0 bases from V and 4 bases from J, leaving 21 bases between. The chain's CDR3 is CASSEALVRKKPAYGYTF. Here the CDR3 DNA reads TGTGCCAGCAGTGAAGCGCTAGTCAGAAAGAAACCGGCCTATGGCTACACCTTC.

The rearrangement links TRBV13 to TRBJ1-6; the match to TRBD1 covers 10 bases. Trimming at V came to 4 bases and at J to 9 bases, leaving 3 bases not matched to a gene. Germline-derived CDR1 and CDR2 are PRHDT and FYEKMQ (reference sequence). The CDR3 totals 14 residues. CDR3 protein: CASSWGQGTSPLHF. CDR3 DNA sequence: TGTGCCAGCAGCTGGGGACAGGGGACTTCACCCCTCCACTTT.

The chain combines TRBV5-8 with TRBJ1-1; D perhaps matches TRBD1 (5 bases). The V end lost 4 bases, the J end lost 6 bases, and 16 bases lay between the germline ends. The CDR3 length is 14 residues. Germline-derived CDR1 and CDR2 are SGHTS and YDEGEE. This CDR3 reads CASSQGSGGSEAFF. The CDR3 nucleotides read TGTGCCAGCAGCCAAGGGAGCGGGGGGTCTGAAGCTTTCTTT.

The V gene is TRBV7-9, the J gene TRBJ2-7, with D possibly called TRBD1 or TRBD2 (6 bases each). Germline V CDR1 and CDR2: SEHNR, FQNEAQ (reference sequence). The CDR3 is 14 residues long. The V end was cut by 5 bases, the J end by 2 bases, with 13 bases between. The CDR3 sequence is CASSLEGHTYEQYF. Written as DNA, the CDR3 is TGTGCCAGCAGCCTGGAGGGACATACCTACGAGCAGTACTTC.

Here the CDR3 DNA reads TGCGCCAGCAGCCAAGTGGACATGGGGTTAAGCTCCTACAATGAGCAGTTCTTC. Its protein product is CASSQVDMGLSSYNEQFF. The chain has TRBV4-1 and TRBJ2-1, with a possible D match to TRBD1 (5 bases). Germline V gene data show CDR1 as MGHRA and CDR2 as YSYEKL. The CDR3 contains 18 residues. Trimming left V 1 base short and J 0 bases short, with 16 bases between.

There are many counts of this clone. The same CDR3 also results from other DNA sequences found in this sample. The V and J genes are TRBV5-1 and TRBJ2-1; a weak D match, TRBD2 (6 bases). CDR1 is SGHRS and CDR2 is YFSETQ in the germline V gene. This CDR3 region has 16 residues. Trimming left V 1 base short and J 0 bases short, with 11 bases between. CDR3 nucleotides: TGCGCCAGCAGCTTGTTAGCGGCTGGCTCCTACAATGAGCAGTTCTTC. Its translation is CASSLLAAGSYNEQFF.

The rearrangement links TRBV5-6 to TRBJ2-7; possible D gene TRBD1, 5 bases. Germline V gives CDR1 SGHDT, CDR2 YYEEEE. There are 14 residues in the CDR3. The ends were cut back, 1 base at V and 0 bases at J, with 8 bases in the middle. CDR3 sequence: CASSLTGLSYEQYF. CDR3 nucleotides: TGTGCCAGCAGCTTGACAGGTCTCTCCTACGAGCAGTACTTC.

The chain carries TRBV9 and TRBJ2-2, with unresolved D. Per the germline V gene, CDR1 is SGDLS and CDR2 is YYNGEE. The V end lost 3 bases, the J end lost 5 bases, and 8 bases lay between the germline ends. The CDR3 extends over 13 amino acids. The CDR3 nucleotides read TGTGCCAGCAGCGGGCTAGGTACCGGGGAGCTGTTTTTT. Its protein is CASSGLGTGELFF. The entire variable domain, with the rest obtained from reference TRBV9 and TRBJ2-2, is as follows: DSGVTQTPKHLITATGQRVTLRCSPRSGDLSVYWYQQSLDQGLQFLIQYYNGEERAKGNILERFSAQQFPDLHSELNLSSLELGDSALYFCASSGLGTGELFFGEGSRLTVL.

CDR3 sequence: CASSHRVDSNQPQHF. For the CDR3, the DNA is TGTGCCAGCAGTCACCGGGTGGATAGCAATCAGCCCCAGCATTTT. V usage is TRBV28 and J usage is TRBJ1-5; D is uncertain. This CDR3 region has 15 residues. Trimming pared 5 bases from V and 0 bases from J, leaving 11 bases between. Per germline, CDR1 MDHEN and CDR2 SYDVKM.